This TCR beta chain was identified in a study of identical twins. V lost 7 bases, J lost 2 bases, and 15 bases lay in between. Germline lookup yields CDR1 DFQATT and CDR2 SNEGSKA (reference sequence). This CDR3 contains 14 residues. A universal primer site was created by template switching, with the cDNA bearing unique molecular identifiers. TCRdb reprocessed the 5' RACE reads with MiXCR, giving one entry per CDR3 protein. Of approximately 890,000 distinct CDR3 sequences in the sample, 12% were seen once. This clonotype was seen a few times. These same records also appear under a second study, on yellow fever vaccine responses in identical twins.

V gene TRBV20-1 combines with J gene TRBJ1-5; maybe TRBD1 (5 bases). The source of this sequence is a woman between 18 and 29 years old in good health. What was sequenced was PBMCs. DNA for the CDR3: TGCAGTGTAAGGGGCAGGGCTGGCAATCAGCCCCAGCATTTT. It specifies CSVRGRAGNQPQHF.